This entry lists 5 T cell receptor beta chains sequenced from one sample in a study of CD8 T cells in Susac syndrome. RNA amounts of roughly 0.5 to 1 ug underwent reverse transcription with random hexamers. TCRdb reprocessed the immunoSEQ multiplex PCR reads via MiXCR and lists one record per CDR3 protein. The table shows roughly 89,000 distinct CDR3 sequences, with around 96% occurring only once. The source material was CD8+ T cells from PBMCs. These receptors were collected from a human donor with Susac syndrome.

The chain employs TRBV27 and TRBJ1-5; TRBD1 aligns across 7 bases. The CDR3 sequence is 15 residues long. The germline V gene encodes CDR1 MNHEY and CDR2 SMNVEV (reference sequence). V was pared by 6 bases and J by 3 bases, with 8 bases of the junction left unmatched. CDR3 coding DNA: TGTGCCAGCAGACTCGAGGGGGCTTTCAATCAGCCCCAGCATTTT. It encodes CASRLEGAFNQPQHF.

The chain is built from TRBV6-2 or TRBV6-3 and TRBJ1-4; D not certain. The CDR3 loop spans 15 amino acids. V lost 6 bases to trimming and J lost 0 bases, with 11 bases between them. Germline CDR1 MNHEY, CDR2 SVGEGT. The CDR3 nucleotides read TGTGCCAGCAGCTCCCCTTTTGCAACTAATGAAAAACTGTTTTTT. This codes for CASSSPFATNEKLFF.

The J gene is TRBJ1-4, the V gene TRBV4-2; D call uncertain. Germline V lookup: CDR1 LGHNA, CDR2 YNFKEQ. The CDR3 is made up of 13 amino acids. V lost 0 bases and J 5 bases, leaving 4 bases between the germline ends. CDR3 DNA: TGTGCCAGCAGCCAAGATTGGAATGAAAAACTGTTTTTT. It is translated as CASSQDWNEKLFF.

As concerns this clonotype: A read error may produce the germline difference seen at one junction end. V is TRBV6-6 and J is TRBJ1-2; D remains unclear. Germline CDR1 MNHNY, CDR2 SVGAGI (reference sequence). CDR3 length: 11 amino acids. CDR3 sequence reads: CASRGYGSSPF. CDR3 bases: TGTGCCAGCCGTGGGTACGGGAGCTCCCCCTTC.

The V and J genes are TRBV9 and TRBJ2-1; no definite D call. The V and J ends lost 0 bases and 5 bases respectively, with 9 bases between them. The CDR3 sequence is 14 residues long. Germline lookup yields CDR1 SGDLS and CDR2 YYNGEE. The CDR3 spells CASSVVPYDNEQFF. Here the CDR3 DNA reads TGTGCCAGCAGCGTAGTTCCATACGACAATGAGCAGTTCTTC. Complete variable domain (other parts from reference TRBV9 and TRBJ2-1): DSGVTQTPKHLITATGQRVTLRCSPRSGDLSVYWYQQSLDQGLQFLIQYYNGEERAKGNILERFSAQQFPDLHSELNLSSLELGDSALYFCASSVVPYDNEQFFGPGTRLTVL.